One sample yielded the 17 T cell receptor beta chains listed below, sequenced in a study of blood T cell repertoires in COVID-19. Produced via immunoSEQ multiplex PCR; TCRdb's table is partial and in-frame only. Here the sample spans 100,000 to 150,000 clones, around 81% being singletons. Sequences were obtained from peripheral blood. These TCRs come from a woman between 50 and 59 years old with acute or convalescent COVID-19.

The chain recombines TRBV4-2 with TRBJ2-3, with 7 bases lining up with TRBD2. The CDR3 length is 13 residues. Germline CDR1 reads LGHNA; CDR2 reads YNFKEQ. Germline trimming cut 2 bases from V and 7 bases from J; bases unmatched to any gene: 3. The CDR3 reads CASSQLLAHTQYF. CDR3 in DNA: TGTGCCAGCAGCCAATTACTAGCGCATACGCAGTATTTT.

The CDR3 bases are TGTGCCAGCAGCCCGAACCCCGGGACAGCTGGGGGCTACGAGCAGTACTTC. Its translation is CASSPNPGTAGGYEQYF. The chain has TRBV5-6 and TRBJ2-7, with 7 bases aligning to TRBD1. This CDR3 comprises 17 residues. From germline, CDR1 is SGHDT and CDR2 YYEEEE. V shed 4 bases and J 3 bases; nucleotides not matched to a gene: 16.

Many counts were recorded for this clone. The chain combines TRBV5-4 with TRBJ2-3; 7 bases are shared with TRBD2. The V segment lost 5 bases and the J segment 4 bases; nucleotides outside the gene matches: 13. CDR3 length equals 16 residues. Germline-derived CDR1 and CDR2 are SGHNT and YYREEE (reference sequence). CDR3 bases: TGTGCCAGCAGACGGGCCAGGCGGGGGATGCCAGATACGCAGTATTTT. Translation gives CASRRARRGMPDTQYF.

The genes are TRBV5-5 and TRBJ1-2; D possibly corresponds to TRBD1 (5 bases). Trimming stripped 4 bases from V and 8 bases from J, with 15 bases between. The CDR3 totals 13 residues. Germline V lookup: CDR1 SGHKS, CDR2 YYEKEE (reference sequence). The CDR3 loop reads CASSPDRTSGYTF. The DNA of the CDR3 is TGTGCCAGCAGCCCCGACAGAACTAGCGGCTACACCTTC.

In nucleotides, the CDR3 is TGTGCCAGCAGTTCTCGGAGCAATCAGCCCCAGCATTTT. It yields the protein CASSSRSNQPQHF. The genes are TRBV6-5 and TRBJ1-5, with D unresolved. Germline-derived CDR1 and CDR2 are MNHEY and SVGAGI. The V gene lost 4 bases and the J gene lost 1 base, with 5 bases spanning the gap. The CDR3 has 13 amino acids.

The CDR3 nucleotides are TGTGCCACCAGCAGAGATCTTGAGACAGGGCCTTGGGGGCAGTTCTTC. As protein: CATSRDLETGPWGQFF. The chain employs TRBV15 and TRBJ2-1; 7 bases map to TRBD1. Trimming at V came to 0 bases and at J to 12 bases, leaving 14 bases not matched to a gene. CDR1 and CDR2 (germline): LNHNV, YYDKDF (reference sequence). This CDR3 spans 16 amino acids.

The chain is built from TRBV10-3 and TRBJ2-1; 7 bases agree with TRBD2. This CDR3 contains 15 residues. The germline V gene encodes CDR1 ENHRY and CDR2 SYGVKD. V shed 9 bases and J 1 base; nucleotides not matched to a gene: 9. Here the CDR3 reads CAMAGDGGSYNEQFF. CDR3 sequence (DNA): TGTGCCATGGCGGGGGACGGGGGTTCCTACAATGAGCAGTTCTTC.

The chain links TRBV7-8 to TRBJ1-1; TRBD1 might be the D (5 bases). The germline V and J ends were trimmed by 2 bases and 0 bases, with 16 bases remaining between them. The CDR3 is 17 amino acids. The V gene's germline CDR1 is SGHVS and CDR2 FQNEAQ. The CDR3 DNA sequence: TGTGCCAGCAGCTTACTACGCGGGACGGCGATGAACACTGAAGCTTTCTTT. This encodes CASSLLRGTAMNTEAFF. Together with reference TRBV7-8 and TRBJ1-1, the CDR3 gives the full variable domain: GAGVSQSPRYKVAKRGQDVALRCDPISGHVSLFWYQQALGQGPEFLTYFQNEAQLDKSGLPSDRFFAERPEGSVSTLKIQRTQQEDSAVYLCASSLLRGTAMNTEAFFGQGTRLTVV.

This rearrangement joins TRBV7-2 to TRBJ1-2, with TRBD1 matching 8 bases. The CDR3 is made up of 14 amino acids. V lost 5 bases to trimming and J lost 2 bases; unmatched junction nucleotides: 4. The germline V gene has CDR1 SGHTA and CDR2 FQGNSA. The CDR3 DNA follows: TGTGCCAGCAGCGAGACAGGGGTCAACTATGGCTACACCTTC. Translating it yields CASSETGVNYGYTF.

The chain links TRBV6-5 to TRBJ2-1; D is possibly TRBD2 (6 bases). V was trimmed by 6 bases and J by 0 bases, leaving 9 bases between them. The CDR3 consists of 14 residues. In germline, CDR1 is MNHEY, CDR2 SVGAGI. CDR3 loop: CASRGGNSYNEQFF. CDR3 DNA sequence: TGTGCCAGCAGGGGGGGAAACTCCTACAATGAGCAGTTCTTC.

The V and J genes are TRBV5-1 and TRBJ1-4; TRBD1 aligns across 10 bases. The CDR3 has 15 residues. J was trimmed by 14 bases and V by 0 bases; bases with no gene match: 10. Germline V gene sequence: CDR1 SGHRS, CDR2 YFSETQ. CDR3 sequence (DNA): TGCGCCAGCAGCTTGGAGGGACAGGGGATGGAAGAGCTGTTTTTT. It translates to CASSLEGQGMEELFF.

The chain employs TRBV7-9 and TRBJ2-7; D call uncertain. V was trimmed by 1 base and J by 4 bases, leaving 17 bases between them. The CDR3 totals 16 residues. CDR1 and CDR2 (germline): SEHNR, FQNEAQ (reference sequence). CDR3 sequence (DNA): TGTGCCAGCAGCTTAGTGTATACCGGTACCTTTTACGAGCAGTACTTC. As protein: CASSLVYTGTFYEQYF.

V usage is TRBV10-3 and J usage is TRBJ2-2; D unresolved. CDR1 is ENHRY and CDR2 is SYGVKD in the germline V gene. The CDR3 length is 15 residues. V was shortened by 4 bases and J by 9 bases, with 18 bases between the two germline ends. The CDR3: CAISAGQESFRELFF. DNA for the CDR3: TGTGCCATCAGTGCTGGGCAGGAATCTTTTCGGGAGCTGTTTTTT.

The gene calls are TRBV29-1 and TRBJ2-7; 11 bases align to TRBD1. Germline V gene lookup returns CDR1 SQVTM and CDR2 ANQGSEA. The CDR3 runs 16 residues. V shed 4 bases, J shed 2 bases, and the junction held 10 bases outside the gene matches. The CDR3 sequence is CSVAAYRDRGTYEQYF. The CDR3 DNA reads TGCAGCGTTGCAGCTTACCGGGACAGGGGGACCTACGAGCAGTACTTC.

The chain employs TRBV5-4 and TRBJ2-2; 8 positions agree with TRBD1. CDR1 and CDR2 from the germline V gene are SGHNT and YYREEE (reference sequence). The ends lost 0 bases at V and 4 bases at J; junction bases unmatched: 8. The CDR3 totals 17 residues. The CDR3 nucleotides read TGTGCCAGCAGCTTGGGTGGGCAGGGGGCCATCACCGGGGAGCTGTTTTTT. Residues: CASSLGGQGAITGELFF.

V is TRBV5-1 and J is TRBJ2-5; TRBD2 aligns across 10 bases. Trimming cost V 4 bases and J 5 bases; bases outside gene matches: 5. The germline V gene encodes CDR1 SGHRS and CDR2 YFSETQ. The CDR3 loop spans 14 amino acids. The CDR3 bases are TGCGCCAGCAGCGGCGGGACTAGCGACGAGACCCAGTACTTC. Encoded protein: CASSGGTSDETQYF.

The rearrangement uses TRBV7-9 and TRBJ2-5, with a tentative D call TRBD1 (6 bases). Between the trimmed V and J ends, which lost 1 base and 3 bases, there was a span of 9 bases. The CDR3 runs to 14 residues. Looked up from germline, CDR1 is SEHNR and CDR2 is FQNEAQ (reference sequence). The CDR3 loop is CASSLGTGKETQYF. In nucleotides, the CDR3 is TGTGCCAGCAGCTTAGGCACAGGGAAAGAGACCCAGTACTTC.